This T cell receptor (beta chain) was identified during a study of T cells after yellow fever vaccination. The CDR3 has 13 amino acids. Germline V lookup: CDR1 MNHEY, CDR2 SMNVEV (reference sequence). V was trimmed by 2 bases and J by 4 bases, leaving 9 bases between them. Making TCR cDNA involved 5'RACE template switching, which added UMIs and a universal primer site. TCRdb redid the calling of the 5' RACE reads with MiXCR, one entry per CDR3 protein. The table lists around 320,000 distinct CDR3 sequences, approximately 4.3% of them singletons. This clonotype has more than one count but fewer than ten. Antigen: not known. Regarding the study as a whole: Booster sampling recovered most clones from primary vaccination (approximately 97% CD4, around 88% CD8). The secondary T-cell response peaked on day 5, not day 15, but was weaker.

The rearrangement uses TRBV27 and TRBJ2-7; maybe TRBD2 (6 bases). This receptor was identified in a man aged 18 to 29 who received the YFV17D yellow fever vaccine. The sample in question was PBMCs, obtained 15 days after the yellow fever booster vaccination. CDR3 in DNA: TGTGCCAGCAGTTTAAGGACTACGTACGAGCAGTACTTC. Translation: CASSLRTTYEQYF.